The 13 T cell receptor beta chains in this list originate from one sample, sequenced in a study of Graves' ophthalmopathy and Graves' hyperthyroidism (dated by TCRdb to 2017 to 2018). The sequencer was an Illumina HiSeq 2000. For repertoire sequencing, TCR beta CDR3 regions were amplified from RNA transcripts. The first round of RT-PCR was done with HTBI primers and the Qiagen OneStep RT-PCR kit, and was followed by a second round of multiplex PCR, then size selection and purification. TCRdb ran its own pipeline on the public reads, namely fastp trimming at Q25 and MiXCR clone calling, and kept in-frame beta chains. Each record represents a unique CDR3 protein, reported with the most common genes and DNA among its rows. Present in this sample are 600,000 to 700,000 distinct CDR3 sequences, approximately 39% of which were seen just once. The ten largest clones add up to around 3% of the sample. Input material: peripheral blood. The receptor source for this set is an adult man with Graves' ophthalmopathy.

This clonotype was counted at least ten times. The rearrangement links TRBV7-9 to TRBJ1-1, with D perhaps matching TRBD1 (5 bases). Germline CDR1 is SEHNR and CDR2 is FQNEAQ (reference sequence). Trimming cost V 5 bases and J 0 bases, with 13 bases left between them. The CDR3 is 15 residues long. CDR3 coding DNA: TGTGCCAGCAGCCCCCCAGGGTACATGAACACTGAAGCTTTCTTT. Amino acid sequence: CASSPPGYMNTEAFF.

As to this clonotype: As the CDR3 is not closed by the conserved phenylalanine or tryptophan, this likely results from a read error. The DNA is omitted, as the CDR3 cannot be located on it reliably, and the CDR3 follows TCRdb's listing. The chain is built from TRBV10-3 and TRBJ1-4. Germline V gives CDR1 ENHRY, CDR2 SYGVKD. The length of the CDR3 is 9 amino acids, counting both ends. CDR3 sequence reads: CAINEHSED.

The chain uses TRBV19 and TRBJ2-2; TRBD1 matches 9 bases. J was trimmed by 5 bases and V by 3 bases; bases with no gene match: 7. The germline V gene encodes CDR1 LNHDA and CDR2 SQIVND (reference sequence). The CDR3 runs to 16 residues. CDR3 region: CASSMTGGSITGELFF. In DNA, the CDR3 is TGTGCCAGTAGTATGACAGGGGGTTCTATTACCGGGGAGCTGTTTTTT.

In regard to this clonotype: The junction departs from the called germline gene at one end, perhaps through a read error. The rearrangement joins TRBV9 to TRBJ2-7; D is perhaps TRBD2 (7 bases). The germline CDR1 and CDR2 sequences are SGDLS and YYNGEE. The CDR3 sequence is 14 residues long. This CDR3 reads CVSSVARGGYEQYF. The CDR3 DNA follows: TGTGTCAGCAGCGTAGCGAGGGGGGGATACGAGCAGTACTTC. The full variable domain, rest sourced from reference TRBV9 and TRBJ2-7, is DSGVTQTPKHLITATGQRVTLRCSPRSGDLSVYWYQQSLDQGLQFLIQYYNGEERAKGNILERFSAQQFPDLHSELNLSSLELGDSALYFCVSSVARGGYEQYFGPGTRLTVT.

This clonotype was detected ten times or more. The V gene is TRBV19, the J gene TRBJ2-7; D remains ambiguous. Germline-derived CDR1 and CDR2 are LNHDA and SQIVND (reference sequence). This CDR3 spans 12 amino acids. Trimming left V 3 bases short and J 3 bases short, with 6 bases between. CDR3 region: CASSISGYEQYF. In DNA, the CDR3 is TGTGCCAGTAGTATCTCCGGCTACGAGCAGTACTTC.

This clonotype was recorded many times. The CDR3 nucleotides read TGTGCCGTAGGGGTCCAGAGCACTGAAGCTTTCTTT. This gives the protein CAVGVQSTEAFF. The genes are TRBV10-3 and TRBJ1-1; tentatively, D is TRBD1 (5 bases). Germline loops: CDR1 ENHRY, CDR2 SYGVKD. CDR3 length equals 12 residues. The V and J ends lost 11 bases and 4 bases respectively, with 14 bases between them.

In this sample, this clonotype turned up many times. V and J are TRBV19 and TRBJ1-6; D is uncertain. CDR1 is LNHDA, CDR2 SQIVND, per germline (reference sequence). The CDR3 consists of 14 residues. Trimming took 9 bases from V and 2 from J, leaving 11 bases between them. The CDR3 is CASSGGPYNSPLHF. CDR3 bases: TGTGCCAGCTCGGGCGGACCCTATAATTCACCCCTCCACTTT.

This clonotype was seen at least ten times. The rearrangement joins TRBV29-1 to TRBJ2-5; 9 bases line up with TRBD2. Germline trimming cut 6 bases from V and 5 bases from J; bases unmatched to any gene: 16. CDR3 length: 16 amino acids. The germline CDR1 and CDR2 sequences are SQVTM and ANQGSEA. The CDR3 nucleotides read TGCAGCGTCCTACTCGGACTAGCGACCCCTGAGGAGACCCAGTACTTC. Its translation: CSVLLGLATPEETQYF.

The chain combines TRBV7-8 with TRBJ1-1, with 7 bases aligning to TRBD1. Germline V lookup: CDR1 SGHVS, CDR2 FQNEAQ. Trimming took 5 bases from V and 8 from J; bases not matched to a gene: 8. The CDR3 is 13 amino acids. CDR3 protein: CASSTRQGQEAFF. CDR3 nucleotides: TGTGCCAGCAGCACTCGACAGGGACAGGAAGCTTTCTTT.

In its sample, this clonotype was seen many times. This chain uses TRBV7-9 with TRBJ2-5; perhaps TRBD2 as D (6 bases). V was trimmed by 0 bases and J by 4 bases, leaving 9 bases between them. Germline lookup yields CDR1 SEHNR and CDR2 FQNEAQ (reference sequence). The CDR3 extends over 14 amino acids. CDR3 protein: CASSLARESETQYF. The CDR3, as DNA: TGTGCCAGCAGCTTAGCACGGGAGTCAGAGACCCAGTACTTC.

This clonotype was seen ten or more times. The genes are TRBV2 and TRBJ2-5; 10 bases fit TRBD1. The CDR3 has 17 amino acids. Unmatched junction bases numbered 15, after V lost 9 bases and J lost 2 bases. CDR1 is SNHLY, CDR2 FYNNEI, per germline. CDR3 coding DNA: TGTGCCAGTTATAGCCGCATAGGGACAGGGGTACAAGAGACCCAGTACTTC. Its protein is CASYSRIGTGVQETQYF.

This clonotype was seen only a few times. The chain is built from TRBV5-6 and TRBJ2-7; D is undetermined. The CDR3 has 14 amino acids. V was clipped by 2 bases and J by 7 bases, with 16 bases between them. Germline values: CDR1 SGHDT, CDR2 YYEEEE. DNA of the CDR3: TGTGCCAGCAGCTTTCGGACGGGTGCGTGGGAGCAGTACTTC. Amino acids: CASSFRTGAWEQYF.

This chain joins TRBV12-3 or TRBV12-4 and TRBJ2-7; no clear D. CDR3 length: 14 amino acids. With 6 bases removed from V and 3 bases from J, the gap between germline ends came to 15 bases. CDR3 sequence (DNA): TGTGCCAGCAGCGATAGGCGGTTTTTCTACGAGCAGTACTTC. It yields the protein CASSDRRFFYEQYF.